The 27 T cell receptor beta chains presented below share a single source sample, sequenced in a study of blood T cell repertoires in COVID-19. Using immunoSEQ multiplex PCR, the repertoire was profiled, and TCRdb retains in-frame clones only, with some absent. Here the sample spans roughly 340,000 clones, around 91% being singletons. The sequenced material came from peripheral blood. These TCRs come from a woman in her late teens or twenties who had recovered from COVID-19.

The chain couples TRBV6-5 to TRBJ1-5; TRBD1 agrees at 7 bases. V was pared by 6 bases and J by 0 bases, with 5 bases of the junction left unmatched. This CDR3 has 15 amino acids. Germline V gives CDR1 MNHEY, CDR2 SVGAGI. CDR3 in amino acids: CASSYNRGSNQPQHF. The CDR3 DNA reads TGTGCCAGCAGCTATAACAGGGGTAGCAATCAGCCCCAGCATTTT.

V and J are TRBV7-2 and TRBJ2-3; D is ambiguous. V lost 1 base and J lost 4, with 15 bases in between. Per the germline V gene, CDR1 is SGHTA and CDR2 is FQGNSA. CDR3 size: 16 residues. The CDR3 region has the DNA TGTGCCAGCAGCTTAGTCCCCGTGATGCGCCCAGATACGCAGTATTTT. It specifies CASSLVPVMRPDTQYF.

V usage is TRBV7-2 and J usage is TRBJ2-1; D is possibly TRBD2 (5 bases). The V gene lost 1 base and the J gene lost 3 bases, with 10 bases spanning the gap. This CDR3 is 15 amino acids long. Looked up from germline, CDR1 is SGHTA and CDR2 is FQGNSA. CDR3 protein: CASSLVRGYYNEQFF. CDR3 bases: TGTGCCAGCAGCTTAGTTCGGGGTTACTACAATGAGCAGTTCTTC.

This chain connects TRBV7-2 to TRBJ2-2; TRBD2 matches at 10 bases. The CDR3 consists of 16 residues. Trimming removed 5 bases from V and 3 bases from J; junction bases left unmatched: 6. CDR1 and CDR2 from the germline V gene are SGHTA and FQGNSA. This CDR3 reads CASSRSGRSHTGELFF. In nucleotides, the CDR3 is TGTGCCAGCAGCCGTAGCGGGAGGTCGCACACCGGGGAGCTGTTTTTT.

This CDR3 is CASSLIGAGNTIYF. DNA of the CDR3: TGTGCCAGCAGCTTGATAGGAGCTGGAAACACCATATATTTT. The rearrangement links TRBV7-2 to TRBJ1-3; D not certain. The V end lost 3 bases, the J end lost 2 bases, and 8 bases lay between the germline ends. The CDR3 is made up of 14 amino acids. Germline-derived CDR1 and CDR2 are SGHTA and FQGNSA.

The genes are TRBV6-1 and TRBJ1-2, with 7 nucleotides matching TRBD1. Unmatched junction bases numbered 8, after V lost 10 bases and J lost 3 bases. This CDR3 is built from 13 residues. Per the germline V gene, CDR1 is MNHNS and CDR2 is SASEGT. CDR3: CATSVGQDYGYTF. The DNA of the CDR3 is TGTGCCACCTCGGTTGGACAGGACTATGGCTACACCTTC.

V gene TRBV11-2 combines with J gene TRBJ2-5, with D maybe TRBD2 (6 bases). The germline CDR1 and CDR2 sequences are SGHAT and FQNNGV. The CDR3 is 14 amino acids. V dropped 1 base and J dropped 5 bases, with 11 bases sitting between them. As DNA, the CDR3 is TGTGCCAGCAGCTTAGTCGCGGGGCGGGAGACCCAGTACTTC. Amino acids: CASSLVAGRETQYF.

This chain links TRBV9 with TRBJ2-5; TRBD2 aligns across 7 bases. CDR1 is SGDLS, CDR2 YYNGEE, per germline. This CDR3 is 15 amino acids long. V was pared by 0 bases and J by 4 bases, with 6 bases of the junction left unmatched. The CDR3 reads CASSVGGRDVETQYF. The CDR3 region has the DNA TGTGCCAGCAGCGTAGGCGGGAGAGACGTAGAGACCCAGTACTTC.

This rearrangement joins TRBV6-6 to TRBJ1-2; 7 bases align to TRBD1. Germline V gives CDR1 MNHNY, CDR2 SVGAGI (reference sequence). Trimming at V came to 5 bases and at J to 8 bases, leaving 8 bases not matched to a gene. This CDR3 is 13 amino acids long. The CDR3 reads CASSRDSLRGYTF. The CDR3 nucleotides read TGTGCCAGCAGTCGGGACAGCCTAAGGGGCTACACCTTC.

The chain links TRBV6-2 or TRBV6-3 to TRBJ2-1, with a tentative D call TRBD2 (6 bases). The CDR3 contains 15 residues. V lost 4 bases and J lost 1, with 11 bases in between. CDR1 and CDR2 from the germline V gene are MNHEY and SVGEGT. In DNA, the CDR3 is TGTGCCAGCAGTTTTGGCGGGATTTCCTACAATGAGCAGTTCTTC. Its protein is CASSFGGISYNEQFF.

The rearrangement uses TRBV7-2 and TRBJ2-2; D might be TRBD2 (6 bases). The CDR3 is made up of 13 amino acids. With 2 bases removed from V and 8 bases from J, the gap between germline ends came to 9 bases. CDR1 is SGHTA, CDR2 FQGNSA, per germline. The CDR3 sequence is CASSLRLVGELFF. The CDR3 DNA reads TGTGCCAGCAGCTTAAGACTAGTAGGGGAGCTGTTTTTT.

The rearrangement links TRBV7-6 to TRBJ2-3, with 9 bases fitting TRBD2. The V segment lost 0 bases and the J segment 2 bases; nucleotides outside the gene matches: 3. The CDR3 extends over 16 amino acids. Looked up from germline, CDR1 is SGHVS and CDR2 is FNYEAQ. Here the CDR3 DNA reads TGTGCCAGCAGCTTAGCGGCTAGCGGGGTCACAGATACGCAGTATTTT. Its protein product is CASSLAASGVTDTQYF.

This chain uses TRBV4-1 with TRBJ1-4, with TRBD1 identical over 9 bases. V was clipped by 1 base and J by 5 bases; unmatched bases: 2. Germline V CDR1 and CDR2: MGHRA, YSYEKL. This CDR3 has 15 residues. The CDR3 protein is CASSQVDRGNEKLFF. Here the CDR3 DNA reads TGCGCCAGCAGCCAAGTCGACAGGGGGAATGAAAAACTGTTTTTT.

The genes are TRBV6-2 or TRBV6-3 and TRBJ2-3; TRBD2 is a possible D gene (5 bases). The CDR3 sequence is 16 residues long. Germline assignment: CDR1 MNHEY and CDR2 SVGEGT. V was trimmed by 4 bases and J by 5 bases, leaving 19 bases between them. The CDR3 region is CASSSFADSTGDTQYF. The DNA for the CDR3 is TGTGCCAGCAGTTCCTTCGCGGACTCCACGGGAGATACGCAGTATTTT.

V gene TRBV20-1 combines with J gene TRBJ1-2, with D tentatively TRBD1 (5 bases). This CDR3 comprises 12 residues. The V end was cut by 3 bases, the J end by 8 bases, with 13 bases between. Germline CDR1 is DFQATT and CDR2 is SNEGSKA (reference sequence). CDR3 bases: TGCAGTGCTAGTTCAGGGTTCCGGGGCTACACCTTC. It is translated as CSASSGFRGYTF.

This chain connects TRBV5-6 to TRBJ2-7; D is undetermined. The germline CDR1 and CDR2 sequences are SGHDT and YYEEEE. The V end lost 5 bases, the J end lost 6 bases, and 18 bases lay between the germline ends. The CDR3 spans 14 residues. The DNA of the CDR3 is TGTGCCAGCAGTAAGAGCGCTTCTGGCAGCGAGCAGTACGTC. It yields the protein CASSKSASGSEQYV.

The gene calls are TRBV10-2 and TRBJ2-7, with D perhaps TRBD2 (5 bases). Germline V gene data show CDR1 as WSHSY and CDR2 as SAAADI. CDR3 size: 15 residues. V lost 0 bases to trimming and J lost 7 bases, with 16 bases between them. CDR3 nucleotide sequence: TGCGCCAGCAGTGAGTCCGTAGGAGGATTCCGGGAGCAGTACGTC. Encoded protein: CASSESVGGFREQYV.

The CDR3 loop is CASSRGTTNTEAFF. For the CDR3, the DNA is TGTGCCAGCAGTCGTGGGACAACGAACACTGAAGCTTTCTTT. The V gene is TRBV28, the J gene TRBJ1-1, with D possibly matching TRBD1 (6 bases). The CDR3 extends over 14 amino acids. Trimming took 5 bases from V and 1 from J, leaving 11 bases between them. Germline V CDR1 and CDR2: MDHEN, SYDVKM.

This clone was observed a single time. CDR3 region: CASSQVSGQGIQPQHF. CDR3 DNA: TGCGCCAGCAGCCAAGTATCGGGACAGGGAATTCAGCCCCAGCATTTT. The chain employs TRBV4-3 and TRBJ1-5; 9 nucleotides match TRBD1. The germline V gene encodes CDR1 LGHNA and CDR2 YSLEER. This CDR3 contains 16 residues. The V gene end was trimmed by 1 base and the J gene end by 6 bases; junction bases not matched to a gene: 7.

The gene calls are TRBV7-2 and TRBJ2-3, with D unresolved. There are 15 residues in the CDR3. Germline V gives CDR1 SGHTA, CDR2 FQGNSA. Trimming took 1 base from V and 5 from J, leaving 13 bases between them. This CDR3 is CASSLGPVRGDTQYF. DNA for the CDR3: TGTGCCAGCAGCTTAGGTCCCGTTAGAGGAGATACGCAGTATTTT.

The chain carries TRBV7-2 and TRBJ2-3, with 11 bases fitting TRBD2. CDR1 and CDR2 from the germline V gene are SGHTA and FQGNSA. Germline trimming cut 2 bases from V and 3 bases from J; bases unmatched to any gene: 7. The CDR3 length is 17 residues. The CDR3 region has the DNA TGTGCCAGCAGCTTACTGTGGTCTAGCGGGAGGACAGATACGCAGTATTTT. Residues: CASSLLWSSGRTDTQYF.

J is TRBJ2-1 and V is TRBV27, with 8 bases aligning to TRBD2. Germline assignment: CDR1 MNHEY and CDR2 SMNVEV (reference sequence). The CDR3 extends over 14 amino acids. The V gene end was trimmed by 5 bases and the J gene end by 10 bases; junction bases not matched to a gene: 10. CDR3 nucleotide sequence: TGTGCCAGCAGTGACCTCGGGAGGGCCGAAGAGCAGTTCTTC. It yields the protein CASSDLGRAEEQFF.

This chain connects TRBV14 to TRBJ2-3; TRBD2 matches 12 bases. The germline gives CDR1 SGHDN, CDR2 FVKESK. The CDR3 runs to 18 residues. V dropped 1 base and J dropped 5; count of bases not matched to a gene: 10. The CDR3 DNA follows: TGTGCCAGCAGCCAAGCCTCGGGACCTAGCGGGAGGGTAGATACGCAGTATTTT. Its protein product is CASSQASGPSGRVDTQYF. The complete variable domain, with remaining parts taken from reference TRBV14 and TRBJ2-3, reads EAGVTQFPSHSVIEKGQTVTLRCDPISGHDNLYWYRRVMGKEIKFLLHFVKESKQDESGMPNNRFLAERTGGTYSTLKVQPAELEDSGVYFCASSQASGPSGRVDTQYFGPGTRLTVL.

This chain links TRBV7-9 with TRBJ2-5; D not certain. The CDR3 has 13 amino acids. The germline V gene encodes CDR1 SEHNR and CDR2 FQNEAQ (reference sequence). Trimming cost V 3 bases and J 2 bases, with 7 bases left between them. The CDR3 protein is CASSFPGQETQYF. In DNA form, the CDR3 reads TGTGCCAGCAGCTTCCCAGGACAAGAGACCCAGTACTTC.

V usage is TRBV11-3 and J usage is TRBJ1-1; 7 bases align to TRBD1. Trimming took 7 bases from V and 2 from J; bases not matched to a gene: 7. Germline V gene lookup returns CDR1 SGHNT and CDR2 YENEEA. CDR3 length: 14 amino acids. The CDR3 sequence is CASTMGQLNTEAFF. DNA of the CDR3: TGTGCCAGCACCATGGGACAGCTAAACACTGAAGCTTTCTTT.

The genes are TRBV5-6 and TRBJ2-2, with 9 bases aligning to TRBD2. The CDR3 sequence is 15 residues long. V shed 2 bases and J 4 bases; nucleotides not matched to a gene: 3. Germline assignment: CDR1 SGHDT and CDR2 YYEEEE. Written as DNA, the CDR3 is TGTGCCAGCAGCTTTAGCGGGAGCGGCACCGGGGAGCTGTTTTTT. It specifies CASSFSGSGTGELFF.

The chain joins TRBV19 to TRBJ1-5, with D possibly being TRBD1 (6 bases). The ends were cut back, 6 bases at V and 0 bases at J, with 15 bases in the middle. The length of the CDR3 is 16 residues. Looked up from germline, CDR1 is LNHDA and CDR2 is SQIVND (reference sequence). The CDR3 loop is CASRTTGSYSNQPQHF. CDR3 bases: TGTGCCAGTAGGACTACAGGGTCCTATAGCAATCAGCCCCAGCATTTT.